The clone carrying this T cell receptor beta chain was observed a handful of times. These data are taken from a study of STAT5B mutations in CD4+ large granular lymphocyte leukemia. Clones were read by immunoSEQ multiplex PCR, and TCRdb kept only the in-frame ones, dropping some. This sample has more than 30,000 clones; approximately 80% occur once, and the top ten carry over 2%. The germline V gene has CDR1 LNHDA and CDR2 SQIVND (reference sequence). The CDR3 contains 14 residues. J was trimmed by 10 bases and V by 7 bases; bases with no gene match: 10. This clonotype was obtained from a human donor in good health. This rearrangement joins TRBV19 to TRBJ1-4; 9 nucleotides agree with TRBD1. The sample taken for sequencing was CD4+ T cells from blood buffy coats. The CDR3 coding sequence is TGTGCCAGTACCGCGGACAGGGGAAGGGGAAAACTGTTTTTT. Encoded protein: CASTADRGRGKLFF.